One sample yielded the 8 T cell receptor beta chains listed below, sequenced in a study of memory CD4+ T cells and cytomegalovirus serostatus (dated by TCRdb to about 2019). A FACSAria II was used to sort memory CD4+ T cells, defined as single viable CD3+CD4+CD8-CD45RO+ cells. Libraries were built with the immunoSEQ multiplex PCR assay. The source is immuneACCESS, and TCRdb retained only in-frame sequences with V and J called. Part of the clones is not carried over; for the studies checked, unresolved V genes explain less than half of this, and the remainder is unexplained. The sample table lists about 56,000 clones, about 80% of them with a count of one. The top ten hold under 3% of the sample. The sequenced material came from memory CD4+ T cells from blood. Receptors originate from an adult in good health and CMV-seropositive.

J is TRBJ1-2 and V is TRBV2, with 10 bases fitting TRBD1. V lost 5 bases and J lost 8; bases outside the gene matches: 11. In germline, CDR1 is SNHLY, CDR2 FYNNEI. This CDR3 region has 15 residues. The CDR3 DNA is TGTGCCAGCAGTTCCTTCGAGACAGGGGGCCAGGGCTACACCTTC. Translated, it gives CASSSFETGGQGYTF.

The gene calls are TRBV29-1 and TRBJ2-2, with D unresolved. Germline lookup yields CDR1 SQVTM and CDR2 ANQGSEA. Trimming cost V 5 bases and J 2 bases, with 12 bases left between them. The CDR3 is 14 residues long. CDR3 residues: CSVSLAQNTGELFF. The CDR3 DNA sequence: TGCAGCGTTTCCTTGGCACAAAACACCGGGGAGCTGTTTTTT.

This chain links TRBV7-2 with TRBJ2-6, with TRBD2 as a possible D gene (5 bases). V was trimmed by 3 bases and J by 4 bases, leaving 10 bases between them. Germline V gene lookup returns CDR1 SGHTA and CDR2 FQGNSA. The CDR3 consists of 15 residues. Here the CDR3 reads CASSFGVSGANVLTF. The CDR3, as DNA: TGTGCCAGCAGCTTCGGGGTTTCGGGGGCCAACGTCCTGACTTTC.

The chain combines TRBV6-1 with TRBJ2-5; D possibly corresponds to TRBD1 (6 bases). This CDR3 has 16 amino acids. V gave up 3 bases and J gave up 8 bases, with 22 bases separating them. Germline lookup yields CDR1 MNHNS and CDR2 SASEGT. In DNA, the CDR3 is TGTGCCAGCAGTGACACAGGGAGTCCTCTTTCTTTTACCCAGTACTTC. Translating gives CASSDTGSPLSFTQYF.

In this sample, this clone turned up many times. The chain has TRBV18 and TRBJ2-5; TRBD1 matches 7 bases. Germline V gives CDR1 KGHSH, CDR2 LQKENI. V trimming: 5 bases; J trimming: 5 bases; junction bases outside the gene matches: 8. There are 14 residues in the CDR3. This chain's CDR3 is CASSFTGAQETQYF. The CDR3 region has the DNA TGTGCCAGCTCATTCACAGGGGCCCAGGAGACCCAGTACTTC.

The CDR3 here is CASSLTGAPYGYTF. Here the CDR3 DNA reads TGTGCCAGCAGCCTGACAGGGGCCCCCTATGGCTACACCTTC. The chain combines TRBV28 with TRBJ1-2; 8 nucleotides agree with TRBD1. Germline V gives CDR1 MDHEN, CDR2 SYDVKM. V was pared by 6 bases and J by 4 bases, with 7 bases of the junction left unmatched. The CDR3 extends over 14 amino acids.

The chain carries TRBV29-1 and TRBJ1-1; no reliable D call. Between the trimmed V and J ends, which lost 7 bases and 1 base, there was a span of 10 bases. Germline V gene sequence: CDR1 SQVTM, CDR2 ANQGSEA. CDR3 size: 12 residues. The CDR3 sequence is CSGALWNTEAFF. CDR3 coding DNA: TGCAGCGGGGCCCTCTGGAACACTGAAGCTTTCTTT.

The chain couples TRBV5-4 to TRBJ1-2, with D uncertain. CDR1 is SGHNT and CDR2 is YYREEE in the germline V gene (reference sequence). The V end lost 4 bases, the J end lost 0 bases, and 7 bases lay between the germline ends. The CDR3 sequence is 13 residues long. The CDR3: CASSLTANYGYTF. CDR3 nucleotide sequence: TGTGCCAGCAGCCTCACAGCTAACTATGGCTACACCTTC.